Presented here are 29 T cell receptor beta chains from one specimen sequenced in a study of cytomegalovirus exposure and HLA in healthy donors (dated by TCRdb to about 2017). The library came from the immunoSEQ multiplex PCR assay. The multiplex PCR relied on a mix of 60 forward primers for TCR Vbeta segments and 13 reverse primers for TCR Jbeta segments. TCRdb retrieved this table from immuneACCESS and kept in-frame rearrangements only. Not all clones are present; in checked studies, unresolved V genes account for under half, and no reason is known for the remainder. The sample table lists roughly 150,000 clones, approximately 76% of them with a count of one. The top ten constitute approximately 5.6% of the sample. Sequenced: PBMCs. These receptors were taken from a woman under 30 in good health and CMV-seropositive.

The CDR3 region has the DNA TGTGCCAGTAGGCCTAGCGGGGGGAGAGATACGCAGTATTTT. It is translated as CASRPSGGRDTQYF. The chain employs TRBV19 and TRBJ2-3, with 11 nucleotides matching TRBD2. The CDR3 consists of 14 residues. V lost 6 bases and J lost 5; bases outside the gene matches: 4. In germline, CDR1 is LNHDA, CDR2 SQIVND (reference sequence).

This chain connects TRBV6-1 to TRBJ2-7; 10 positions match TRBD1. J was trimmed by 3 bases and V by 8 bases; bases with no gene match: 4. The CDR3 has 13 residues. Per germline, CDR1 MNHNS and CDR2 SASEGT. CDR3 residues: CASGRDRGYEQYF. The CDR3 nucleotides are TGTGCCAGCGGACGGGACAGGGGCTACGAGCAGTACTTC.

V is TRBV6-1 and J is TRBJ1-5; D unresolved. The V end lost 4 bases, the J end lost 9 bases, and 7 bases lay between the germline ends. The CDR3 contains 11 residues. Germline CDR1 reads MNHNS; CDR2 reads SASEGT. CDR3 nucleotides: TGTGCCAGCAGTGTCCGAGGGCCCCAGCATTTT. It translates to CASSVRGPQHF.

This clone appeared a single time. The V gene is TRBV29-1, the J gene TRBJ1-3; 7 nucleotides line up with TRBD1. This CDR3 has 12 residues. From germline, CDR1 is SQVTM and CDR2 ANQGSEA. The junction had 2 bases not matched to a gene; V was cut back by 6 bases and J by 3 bases. The chain's CDR3 is CSVGTVGNTIYF. Here the CDR3 DNA reads TGCAGCGTCGGGACAGTTGGAAACACCATATATTTT.

CDR3 bases: TGTGCCAGCAGTTACAAGAGGGCCTCCTACGAGCAGTACTTC. It specifies CASSYKRASYEQYF. V is TRBV6-8 and J is TRBJ2-7, with D maybe TRBD2 (5 bases). The CDR3 extends over 14 amino acids. The V and J ends lost 2 bases and 0 bases respectively, with 8 bases between them. The germline CDR1 and CDR2 sequences are MNHGY and SAAAGT.

The gene calls are TRBV7-2 and TRBJ2-6, with D possibly matching TRBD1 (5 bases). Germline V lookup: CDR1 SGHTA, CDR2 FQGNSA. V was clipped by 11 bases and J by 0 bases, with 11 bases between them. The CDR3 extends over 14 amino acids. CDR3 sequence (DNA): TGTGCCCTAGGGGTTATCTCTGGGGCCAACGTCCTGACTTTC. Protein product: CALGVISGANVLTF. The whole variable domain, filled in from reference TRBV7-2 and TRBJ2-6, reads GAGVSQSPSNKVTEKGKDVELRCDPISGHTALYWYRQSLGQGLEFLIYFQGNSAPDKSGLPSDRFSAERTGGSVSTLTIQRTQQEDSAVYLCALGVISGANVLTFGAGSRLTVL.

This clone was counted between two and nine times. V usage is TRBV7-3 and J usage is TRBJ2-1; 11 positions match TRBD2. The trim removed 5 bases at V and 8 bases at J, leaving 8 bases unmatched. Germline CDR1 SGHTA, CDR2 FQGTGA. This CDR3 comprises 15 residues. DNA for the CDR3: TGTGCCAGCAGCCTTAGCGGGGGGGCCGAAGATGAGCAGTTCTTC. It is translated as CASSLSGGAEDEQFF.

The chain links TRBV4-2 to TRBJ2-7; tentative D call: TRBD2 (6 bases). This CDR3 is built from 14 residues. Trimming took 1 base from V and 1 from J, leaving 8 bases between them. The germline gives CDR1 LGHNA, CDR2 YNFKEQ. The CDR3 reads CASSQVRGSYEQYF. The CDR3 region has the DNA TGTGCCAGCAGCCAAGTTCGGGGGTCCTACGAGCAGTACTTC.

This clone has a handful of counts. The chain joins TRBV7-8 to TRBJ2-5, with D unresolved. With 5 bases removed from V and 3 bases from J, the gap between germline ends came to 13 bases. The CDR3 has 14 residues. Germline V gene lookup returns CDR1 SGHVS and CDR2 FQNEAQ. CDR3 protein: CASSPPSREETQYF. The CDR3 region has the DNA TGTGCCAGCAGCCCTCCGTCACGGGAAGAGACCCAGTACTTC.

The rearrangement links TRBV7-9 to TRBJ2-3, with 11 positions matching TRBD2. V dropped 5 bases and J dropped 2; count of bases not matched to a gene: 12. CDR3 length equals 18 residues. The germline V gene has CDR1 SEHNR and CDR2 FQNEAQ (reference sequence). The CDR3 here is CASSPAAPGLAVTDTQYF. CDR3 nucleotides: TGTGCCAGCAGCCCCGCCGCCCCGGGACTAGCGGTCACAGATACGCAGTATTTT.

This chain joins TRBV19 and TRBJ2-3; 7 bases fit TRBD1. This CDR3 spans 15 amino acids. Germline CDR1 and CDR2: LNHDA and SQIVND (reference sequence). With V trimmed by 6 bases and J by 0 bases, 6 bases remained unmatched. CDR3 bases: TGTGCCAGTAGCCTCCGGGACAGTAGCACAGATACGCAGTATTTT. This gives the protein CASSLRDSSTDTQYF.

The chain couples TRBV10-3 to TRBJ2-3, with D tentatively TRBD1 (6 bases). Germline CDR1 is ENHRY and CDR2 is SYGVKD. The V and J ends lost 8 bases and 3 bases respectively, with 9 bases between them. The CDR3 spans 12 residues. The CDR3 region is CAIRQGTDTQYF. In DNA, the CDR3 is TGTGCCATCCGGCAGGGGACAGATACGCAGTATTTT.

This chain links TRBV5-7 with TRBJ1-5; 11 bases map to TRBD1. TRBV5-7 belongs to the ORF category, with a function that is uncertain. CDR3 length: 18 amino acids. After removal of 0 bases from V and 1 base from J, the junction contained 6 bases not matched to a gene. The DNA for the CDR3 is TGTGCCAGCAGCTTGGAGGGACAGGGGGGAGGGAGCAATCAGCCCCAGCATTTT. It encodes CASSLEGQGGGSNQPQHF.

This chain joins TRBV6-5 and TRBJ1-1, with D perhaps TRBD1 (5 bases). The CDR3 runs 13 residues. Germline CDR1 MNHEY, CDR2 SVGAGI. V lost 8 bases to trimming and J lost 0 bases, with 10 bases between them. CDR3 sequence: CASGRGMNTEAFF. DNA for the CDR3: TGTGCCAGCGGTCGGGGGATGAACACTGAAGCTTTCTTT.

V usage is TRBV4-2 and J usage is TRBJ1-3; unclear D gene. CDR1 is LGHNA, CDR2 YNFKEQ, per germline. This CDR3 spans 18 amino acids. The V and J ends lost 0 bases and 4 bases respectively, with 19 bases between them. This chain's CDR3 is CASSQDRITLSGGNTIYF. CDR3 DNA: TGTGCCAGCAGCCAAGATCGAATAACACTGTCGGGAGGAAACACCATATATTTT.

This CDR3 reads CASSSEGQGIYNEQFF. The CDR3, as DNA: TGTGCCAGCAGCTCCGAGGGACAGGGGATATACAATGAGCAGTTCTTC. This chain joins TRBV5-5 and TRBJ2-1, with 10 bases that match TRBD1. Looked up from germline, CDR1 is SGHKS and CDR2 is YYEKEE (reference sequence). The CDR3 runs to 16 residues. Trimming took 3 bases from V and 4 from J; bases not matched to a gene: 7. Supplemented by reference TRBV5-5 and TRBJ2-1, the full variable domain reads DAGVTQSPTHLIKTRGQQVTLRCSPISGHKSVSWYQQVLGQGPQFIFQYYEKEERGRGNFPDRFSARQFPNYSSELNVNALLLGDSALYLCASSSEGQGIYNEQFFGPGTRLTVL.

Regarding this clone: One end of the junction does not line up with germline, which may come from a read error. The J gene is TRBJ1-2, the V gene TRBV6-5; possible D gene TRBD1, 5 bases. CDR3 length: 15 residues. The germline V gene has CDR1 MNHEY and CDR2 SVGAGI. CDR3 sequence (DNA): TGTGCCAGCAGTTACTCAGGGGAAACGAACTCTGGCTACACCTTC. Translated, it gives CASSYSGETNSGYTF.

The J gene is TRBJ2-3, the V gene TRBV2; D remains unclear. Germline assignment: CDR1 SNHLY and CDR2 FYNNEI. The CDR3 covers 12 residues. Between the trimmed V and J ends, which lost 5 bases and 3 bases, there was a span of 6 bases. The CDR3 is CASSPATDTQYF. DNA of the CDR3: TGTGCCAGCAGTCCCGCGACAGATACGCAGTATTTT.

This sequence joins TRBV29-1 and TRBJ2-1; 12 bases match TRBD2. Germline V gene lookup returns CDR1 SQVTM and CDR2 ANQGSEA. The CDR3 has 14 amino acids. With V trimmed by 2 bases and J by 10 bases, 6 bases remained unmatched. CDR3 residues: CSVENLAGGLEQFF. The CDR3 DNA follows: TGCAGCGTTGAAAATCTAGCGGGGGGGCTCGAGCAGTTCTTC.

V usage is TRBV27 and J usage is TRBJ2-7, with D perhaps TRBD2 (5 bases). Trimming took 7 bases from V and 2 from J, leaving 18 bases between them. Germline V gene sequence: CDR1 MNHEY, CDR2 SMNVEV (reference sequence). CDR3 length: 15 residues. The CDR3 sequence is CASKLRTGLTYEQYF. The DNA for the CDR3 is TGTGCCAGCAAACTTCGGACCGGACTGACCTACGAGCAGTACTTC.

The chain employs TRBV18 and TRBJ2-2, with 7 bases that match TRBD1. The CDR3 loop spans 16 amino acids. Germline-derived CDR1 and CDR2 are KGHSH and LQKENI. J lost 1 base, V lost 3 bases, and 5 bases had no gene match. This CDR3 reads CASSPGQPVNTGELFF. The CDR3 coding sequence is TGTGCCAGCTCACCGGGACAGCCCGTGAACACCGGGGAGCTGTTTTTT.

V gene TRBV2 combines with J gene TRBJ2-3, with D perhaps matching TRBD2 (5 bases). CDR3 length: 16 amino acids. The germline CDR1 and CDR2 sequences are SNHLY and FYNNEI. V lost 1 base, J lost 6 bases, and 17 bases lay in between. The CDR3 bases are TGTGCCAGCAGTGAAGGGGATCGAGGGAGCAAGGATACGCAGTATTTT. It codes for CASSEGDRGSKDTQYF.

With regard to this clone: The junction departs from germline at one end; a sequencing error may be responsible. This sequence joins TRBV7-9 and TRBJ2-7, with 8 bases that match TRBD1. The V gene's germline CDR1 is SEHNR and CDR2 FQNEAQ (reference sequence). The CDR3 sequence is 14 residues long. This chain's CDR3 is CSSSSLDRDYEQYF. The DNA of the CDR3 is TGTTCCAGCAGCTCTCTGGACAGGGACTACGAGCAGTACTTC.

This chain links TRBV30 with TRBJ2-1; tentative D call: TRBD1 (5 bases). Trimming pared 6 bases from V and 7 bases from J, leaving 19 bases between. The CDR3 has 14 amino acids. Germline values: CDR1 GTSNPN, CDR2 SVGIG (reference sequence). This CDR3 reads CACQGARVFNEQFF. CDR3 nucleotides: TGTGCCTGTCAAGGGGCGCGTGTCTTTAATGAGCAGTTCTTC.

This sequence joins TRBV7-2 and TRBJ1-5; D possibly corresponds to TRBD1 (5 bases). The germline V and J ends were trimmed by 7 bases and 4 bases, with 17 bases remaining between them. The CDR3 consists of 15 residues. Per the germline V gene, CDR1 is SGHTA and CDR2 is FQGNSA. CDR3 loop: CASNSLWGTNQPQHF. CDR3 sequence (DNA): TGTGCCAGCAACTCTCTGTGGGGGACTAATCAGCCCCAGCATTTT.

This clone was picked up one time. This chain joins TRBV15 and TRBJ2-1; 9 bases align to TRBD2. The CDR3 is 16 residues long. Trimming removed 2 bases from V and 5 bases from J; junction bases left unmatched: 7. Germline assignment: CDR1 LNHNV and CDR2 YYDKDF (reference sequence). The CDR3 bases are TGTGCCACCAGCAGACCCCTAGCGGGGCTCGACAATGAGCAGTTCTTC. Its translation is CATSRPLAGLDNEQFF.

V and J are TRBV6-1 and TRBJ1-2; D gene ambiguous. The CDR3 has 11 amino acids. The V end was cut by 6 bases, the J end by 8 bases, with 10 bases between. Germline-derived CDR1 and CDR2 are MNHNS and SASEGT. CDR3 coding DNA: TGTGCCAGCAGGCAGGTCGAGGGCTACACCTTC. This sequence encodes CASRQVEGYTF.

Remarks on this clone: The same CDR3 can be traced to other DNA sequences in this sample. The V call is TRBV9, the J call TRBJ2-5; weak D call: TRBD1 (5 bases). Between the trimmed V and J ends, which lost 0 bases and 1 base, there was a span of 7 bases. The V gene's germline CDR1 is SGDLS and CDR2 YYNGEE. CDR3 length equals 14 residues. This CDR3 is CASSVGGTQETQYF. For the CDR3, the DNA is TGTGCCAGCAGCGTAGGGGGCACCCAAGAGACCCAGTACTTC.

The chain uses TRBV7-9 and TRBJ2-7; D may be TRBD1 (6 bases). Trimming cost V 5 bases and J 6 bases, with 11 bases left between them. The CDR3 is 12 residues long. Germline CDR1 and CDR2: SEHNR and FQNEAQ (reference sequence). CDR3 sequence reads: CASSVGRGEQYF. The CDR3 DNA reads TGTGCCAGCAGCGTCGGCAGGGGCGAGCAGTACTTC. The full variable domain, rest sourced from reference TRBV7-9 and TRBJ2-7, is DTGVSQNPRHKITKRGQNVTFRCDPISEHNRLYWYRQTLGQGPEFLTYFQNEAQLEKSRLLSDRFSAERPKGSFSTLEIQRTEQGDSAMYLCASSVGRGEQYFGPGTRLTVT.